This TCR beta chain was retrieved from a study of human T cells and chemical hapten exposure. From the RACE reads, TCRdb called clonotypes with MiXCR, one entry per CDR3 protein. Altogether more than 55,000 distinct CDR3 sequences are present, 8% to 10% being singletons, with the ten largest covering 8% to 10%. The trim removed 5 bases at V and 6 bases at J, leaving 5 bases unmatched. Germline V gives CDR1 SEHNR, CDR2 FQNEAQ (reference sequence). The CDR3 covers 13 residues. Time point noted: pre-sensitization, week 0. Treatment defined: therapeutic diphenylcyclopropenone sensitization with weekly scalp DPC. This clonotype was seen many times.

This clonotype originated in a man aged 40-49 years with alopecia areata. Some clones in this sample may be carry-over from other donors' samples. This chain uses TRBV7-9 with TRBJ1-1; the match to TRBD1 covers 8 bases. The specimen comprised whole blood, sampled in connection with sensitization to the hapten diphenylcyclopropenone (DPC). CDR3 nucleotide sequence: TGTGCCAGCAGCATTGTACAGGGGGCTGAAGCTTTCTTT. Its translation: CASSIVQGAEAFF.